This T cell receptor (beta chain) was obtained from a study of cytomegalovirus exposure and HLA in healthy donors. Study findings and constraints: TCR beta V segments were, for the most part, productive about 90% or about 30% of the time in an earlier analysis. Later analysis showed TCR association rates varying by HLA locus, highest for DRB1 and lowest for HLA-C.

CDR3 size: 14 residues. J gave up 2 bases and V 5 bases, and 5 bases lay outside the gene matches. CDR1 is LNHDA, CDR2 SQIVND, per germline (reference sequence). Note on this clone: Antigen specificity is unknown.

The PCR made use of 60 Vbeta and 13 Jbeta primers. Authors' data handling: Roughly 76 million unique TCR beta chains, roughly 11 million of them shared, were counted by a later analysis. Method: immunoSEQ multiplex PCR; TCRdb's copy keeps in-frame clones and lacks some. Clone size and V and J calls were adopted from that table, with D and trimming inferred from the DNA. The sample has 170,000 or so clones, roughly 81% seen once. Input material: PBMCs. This chain uses TRBV19 with TRBJ1-1; 7 bases are shared with TRBD1. The sequence was obtained from a girl between 10 and 17 years old in good health and CMV-seropositive. The CDR3 DNA reads TGTGCCAGTAGTCGACAGGGTCCAAACACTGAAGCTTTCTTT. Protein sequence: CASSRQGPNTEAFF. The whole variable domain, filled in from reference TRBV19 and TRBJ1-1, reads DGGITQSPKYLFRKEGQNVTLSCEQNLNHDAMYWYRQDPGQGLRLIYYSQIVNDFQKGDIAEGYSVSREKKESFPLTVTSAQKNPTAFYLCASSRQGPNTEAFFGQGTRLTVV.